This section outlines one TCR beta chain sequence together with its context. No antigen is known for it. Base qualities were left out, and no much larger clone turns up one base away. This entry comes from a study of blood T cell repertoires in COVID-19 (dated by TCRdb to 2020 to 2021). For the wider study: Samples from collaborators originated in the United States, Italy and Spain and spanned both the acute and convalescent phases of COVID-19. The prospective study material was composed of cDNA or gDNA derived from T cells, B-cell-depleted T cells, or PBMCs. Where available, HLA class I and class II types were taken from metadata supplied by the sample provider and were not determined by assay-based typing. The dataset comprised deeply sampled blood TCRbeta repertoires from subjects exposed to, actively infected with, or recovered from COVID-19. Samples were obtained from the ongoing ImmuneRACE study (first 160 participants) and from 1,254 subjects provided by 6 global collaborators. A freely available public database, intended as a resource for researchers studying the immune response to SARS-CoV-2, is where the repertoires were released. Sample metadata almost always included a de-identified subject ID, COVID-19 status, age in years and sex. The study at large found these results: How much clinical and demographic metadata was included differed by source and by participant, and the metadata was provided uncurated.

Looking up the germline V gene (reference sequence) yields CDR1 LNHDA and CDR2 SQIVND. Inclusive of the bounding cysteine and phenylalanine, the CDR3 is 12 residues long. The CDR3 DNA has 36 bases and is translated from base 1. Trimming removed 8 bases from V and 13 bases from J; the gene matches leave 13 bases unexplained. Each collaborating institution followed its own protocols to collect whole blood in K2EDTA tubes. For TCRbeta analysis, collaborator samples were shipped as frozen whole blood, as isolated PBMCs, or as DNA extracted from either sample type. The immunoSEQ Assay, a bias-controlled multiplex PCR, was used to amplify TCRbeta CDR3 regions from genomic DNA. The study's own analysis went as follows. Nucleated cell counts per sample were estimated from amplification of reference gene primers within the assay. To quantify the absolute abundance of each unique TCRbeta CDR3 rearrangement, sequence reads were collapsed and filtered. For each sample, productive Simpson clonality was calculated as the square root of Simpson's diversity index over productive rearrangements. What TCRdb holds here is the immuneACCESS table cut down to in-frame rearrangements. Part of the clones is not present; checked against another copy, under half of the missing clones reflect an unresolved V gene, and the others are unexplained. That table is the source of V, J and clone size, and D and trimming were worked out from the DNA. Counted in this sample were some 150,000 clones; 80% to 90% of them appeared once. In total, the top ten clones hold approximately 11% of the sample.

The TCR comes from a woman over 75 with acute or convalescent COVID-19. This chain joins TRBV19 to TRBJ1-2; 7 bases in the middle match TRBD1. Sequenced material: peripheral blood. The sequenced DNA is TGTGCCAGTCGAGGGGGACAGACCGCCCCCACCTTC. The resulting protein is CASRGGQTAPTF.